The T cell receptor (beta chain) under discussion was sequenced for a study of blood T cells in healthy people across ages. General study findings and limits: Per million T cells, TCR beta diversity dropped roughly linearly as age increased.

A second PCR of about 7 to 12 cycles used a sample-barcoded 5' primer and a J-beta primer mix. Each TCR beta cDNA got a 12-nucleotide random molecular identifier. TCRdb reanalysed the 5' RACE reads using MiXCR and keeps one entry per CDR3 protein. This table holds about 730,000 distinct CDR3 sequences, roughly 41% found once. At least 5 micrograms of total RNA were extracted per sample. In its sample, this clonotype was seen many times. Antigen unknown. The sample comprised blood. The TCR originated in a woman aged 55-70 years in good health.

The CDR3 sequence is CASSLSLAGGNIQYF. The CDR3, as DNA: TGTGCCAGCAGCTTATCGCTAGCGGGAGGGAACATTCAGTACTTC. The chain is built from TRBV7-2 and TRBJ2-4, with 12 bases identical to TRBD2. This CDR3 is 15 amino acids long. Germline CDR1 is SGHTA and CDR2 is FQGNSA. The V segment lost 2 bases and the J segment 7 bases; nucleotides outside the gene matches: 3.